This T cell receptor beta chain came from a study of Ad26.COV2.S vaccination and SARS-CoV-2 variants. Repertoires were generated with immunoSEQ multiplex PCR, while TCRdb's copy carries only in-frame clones and drops some. The repertoire holds hundreds of thousands of clones, with 80% to 90% as singletons. The treatment denotes: roughly 20 received Ad26.COV2.S at low or high dose, single or two shots; about 5 received placebo; per-sample allocation not given. On day 63 after the first injection, vaccine and placebo recipients gave samples. Germline V gives CDR1 KGHSH, CDR2 LQKENI. V was cut by 2 bases and J by 3 bases, with 11 bases left in between. This CDR3 contains 15 residues. This clone has only a few counts.

The sequences come from peripheral blood, collected in a trial of Ad26.COV2.S vaccine versus placebo. The chain couples TRBV18 to TRBJ1-3, with TRBD1 as a possible D gene (5 bases). The sequence came from a person between 18 and 59 years old who received the Ad26.COV2.S COVID-19 vaccine or a placebo. For the CDR3, the DNA is TGTGCCAGCTCACCAACTCAGGGAATTGGAAACACCATATATTTT. As protein: CASSPTQGIGNTIYF. Combining the CDR3 with reference TRBV18 and TRBJ1-3 gives the whole variable domain NAGVMQNPRHLVRRRGQEARLRCSPMKGHSHVYWYRQLPEEGLKFMVYLQKENIIDESGMPKERFSAEFPKEGPSILRIQQVVRGDSAAYFCASSPTQGIGNTIYFGEGSWLTVV.